The clone carrying this T cell receptor (beta chain) occurred a few times. Antigen unknown. Using unique molecular identifiers, the investigators prepared the TCRbeta library. TCRdb called the PCR reads again in MiXCR, with one record for every CDR3 protein. Of around 500,000 distinct CDR3 sequences listed, around 23% are singletons. This sample stems from a study of T-cell reconstitution after alpha-beta-depleted transplantation in children. Deletions cut 6 bases from V and 1 base from J, with 12 bases between. Germline lookup yields CDR1 SEHNR and CDR2 FQNEAQ (reference sequence). The CDR3 has 14 amino acids. Findings and caveats of the study: Newly made T cells mostly supplied T-cell counts and diversity one year after transplant. The high TCRbeta diversity at day 60 in some patients came from surviving recipient T cells and thymic progenitors. Several hundred expanded graft clones reportedly gave rise to the alpha-beta T cells present about two months after transplant.

This clonotype originated in a boy under two years old who had a stem cell transplant for acute myeloid leukemia, so the T cells may come from the graft donor. The specimen was PBMCs, mostly from graft donor cells, collected 360 days after TCRalphabeta/CD19-depleted stem cell transplant. V is TRBV7-9 and J is TRBJ1-1, with D uncertain. The CDR3 region has the DNA TGTGCCAGCAGTCCCCAAGGGAGGAACACTGAAGCTTTCTTT. Its protein product is CASSPQGRNTEAFF.